The 4 T cell receptor beta chains presented below share a single source sample, sequenced in a study of control samples from healthy donors and cancer patients. TCRdb keeps only in-frame clones here, not all; method: immunoSEQ multiplex PCR. The repertoire consists of 40,000 to 45,000 clones, with over 65% occurring once and the leading ten covering approximately 17%. The sequencing input was formalin-fixed, paraffin-embedded tissue. The receptors shown here come from a male donor with melanoma.

This clone was seen a single time. J is TRBJ1-1 and V is TRBV28, with 7 bases aligning to TRBD1. CDR1 and CDR2 (germline): MDHEN, SYDVKM. The V gene end was trimmed by 7 bases and the J gene end by 10 bases; junction bases not matched to a gene: 12. The CDR3 has 13 amino acids. The CDR3 nucleotides read TGTGCCAGCACGAGGACAGGAGGGGTTGGAGCTTTCTTT. Encoded protein: CASTRTGGVGAFF.

This clone was seen once. The rearrangement joins TRBV5-4 to TRBJ2-5, with 7 bases that match TRBD2. Germline CDR1 is SGHNT and CDR2 is YYREEE (reference sequence). The trim removed 3 bases at V and 5 bases at J, leaving 4 bases unmatched. There are 13 residues in the CDR3. CDR3 sequence reads: CASSSDGRETQYF. CDR3 sequence (DNA): TGTGCCAGCAGCTCGGACGGGAGGGAGACCCAGTACTTC.

The CDR3 DNA is TGTGCCAGCAGCTCGGGACAGGGCTATCAGCCCCAGCATTTT. This sequence encodes CASSSGQGYQPQHF. The chain combines TRBV7-9 with TRBJ1-5, with 9 bases matching TRBD1. The CDR3 spans 14 residues. J was trimmed by 5 bases and V by 4 bases; bases with no gene match: 3. The germline V gene encodes CDR1 SEHNR and CDR2 FQNEAQ (reference sequence).

The chain has TRBV30 and TRBJ2-5; 8 bases line up with TRBD2. V lost 2 bases to trimming and J lost 2 bases; unmatched junction nucleotides: 13. This CDR3 has 17 amino acids. Germline CDR1 and CDR2: GTSNPN and SVGIG (reference sequence). The CDR3 coding sequence is TGTGCCTGGAGTCGGGGGGGGCGCCTCGTAGGGCAAGAGACCCAGTACTTC. Its protein product is CAWSRGGRLVGQETQYF.